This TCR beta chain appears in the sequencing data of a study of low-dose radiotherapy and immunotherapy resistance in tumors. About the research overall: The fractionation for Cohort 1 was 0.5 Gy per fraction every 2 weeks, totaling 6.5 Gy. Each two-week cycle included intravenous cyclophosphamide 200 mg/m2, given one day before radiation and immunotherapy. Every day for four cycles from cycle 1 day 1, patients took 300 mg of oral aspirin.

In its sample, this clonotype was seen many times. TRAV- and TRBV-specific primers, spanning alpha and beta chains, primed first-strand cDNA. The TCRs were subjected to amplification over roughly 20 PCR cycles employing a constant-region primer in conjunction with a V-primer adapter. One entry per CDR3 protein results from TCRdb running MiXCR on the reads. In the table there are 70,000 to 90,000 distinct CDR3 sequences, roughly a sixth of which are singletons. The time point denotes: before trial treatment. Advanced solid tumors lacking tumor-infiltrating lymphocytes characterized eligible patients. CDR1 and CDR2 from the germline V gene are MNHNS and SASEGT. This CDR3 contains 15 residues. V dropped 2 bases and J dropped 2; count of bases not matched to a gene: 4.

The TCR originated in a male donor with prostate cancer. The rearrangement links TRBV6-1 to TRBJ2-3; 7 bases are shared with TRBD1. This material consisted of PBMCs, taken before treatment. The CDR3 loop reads CASSESGTVTDTQYF. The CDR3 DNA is TGTGCCAGCAGTGAATCCGGGACAGTCACAGATACGCAGTATTTT.